This T cell receptor (beta chain) is from a study of graft-versus-host responses after intestinal transplantation. On the study more broadly: Anti-thymocyte globulin was used for induction in all recipients, who then took tacrolimus and steroids for roughly 3 years.

Clones were sequenced by immunoSEQ multiplex PCR, and TCRdb holds only the in-frame ones, with some missing. The sample consists of more than 95,000 clones, roughly 93% of them appearing once. There are 15 residues in the CDR3. The germline V and J ends were trimmed by 7 bases and 8 bases, with 21 bases remaining between them. The germline gives CDR1 LNHDA, CDR2 SQIVND (reference sequence). Comment on this clone: Its specificity is unknown.

Whole-study findings and limits: Researchers found GvH clones in recipient marrow, and some showed up first in ileum or blood.

The clonotype originates from a human donor who received an intestinal transplant. The rearrangement uses TRBV19 and TRBJ1-3, with D hard to call. This material consisted of unstimulated CD8+ T cells sorted from spleen or lymph node cells, taken before intestinal transplant. The CDR3 coding sequence is TGTGCCAGTACCAATACAATGAGCTTCTTGGACACCATATATTTT. Amino acid sequence: CASTNTMSFLDTIYF.